The next 17 T cell receptor beta chains were all read from a single sample in a study of CD8 T cells in ankylosing spondylitis. TCRdb analysed the 5' RACE reads with MiXCR anew, one entry per CDR3 protein. The data contain some 800,000 distinct CDR3 sequences, about 12% of them singletons. Study observations and caveats: A TCR beta motif of about 8 highly homologous variants appeared characteristic of ankylosing spondylitis blood.

For these receptors, no antigen is known. Material for sequencing was blood, either unsorted or a sorted T cell fraction (not recorded which). These receptors all come from a male donor with ankylosing spondylitis.

This clonotype was recorded many times. The V and J genes are TRBV15 and TRBJ2-6, with unresolved D. V gave up 2 bases and J gave up 1 base, with 3 bases separating them. This CDR3 is 14 amino acids long. Germline V gene data show CDR1 as LNHNV and CDR2 as YYDKDF (reference sequence). The CDR3 DNA reads TGTGCCACCAGCAGACCATCTGGGGCCAACGTCCTGACTTTC. Encoded protein: CATSRPSGANVLTF.

The chain carries TRBV7-2 and TRBJ1-6, with a possible D match to TRBD1 (6 bases). The V end lost 2 bases, the J end lost 5 bases, and 13 bases lay between the germline ends. The CDR3 spans 16 residues. Germline values: CDR1 SGHTA, CDR2 FQGNSA. CDR3 nucleotide sequence: TGTGCCAGCAGCTTACTAGGGAGGGGGAATAATTCACCCCTCCACTTT. Translation: CASSLLGRGNNSPLHF.

The chain employs TRBV12-3 or TRBV12-4 and TRBJ2-4; D gene uncertain. Trimming removed 8 bases at V and 6 bases at J, with 11 bases between. This CDR3 is built from 12 residues. As DNA, the CDR3 is TGTGCCAGCGGCGGCAGCCTAAACATTCAGTACTTC. It encodes CASGGSLNIQYF.

The chain carries TRBV6-2 or TRBV6-3 and TRBJ1-5; D might be TRBD1 (6 bases). The V end was cut by 4 bases, the J end by 2 bases, with 15 bases between. The CDR3 has 16 amino acids. Germline CDR1 is MNHEY and CDR2 is SVGEGT. The CDR3, as DNA: TGTGCCAGCAGTTTCAGACAGACAGGAGGCAATCAGCCCCAGCATTTT. This codes for CASSFRQTGGNQPQHF.

This clonotype was found many times. This rearrangement joins TRBV20-1 to TRBJ1-2, with 7 bases fitting TRBD1. Germline V gene lookup returns CDR1 DFQATT and CDR2 SNEGSKA (reference sequence). This CDR3 has 15 amino acids. The J segment lost 3 bases and the V segment lost 1 base, leaving 8 bases of the junction unmatched. The chain's CDR3 is CSARGRGKDYYGYTF. CDR3 coding DNA: TGCAGTGCTAGAGGCAGGGGGAAAGACTACTATGGCTACACCTTC.

The J gene is TRBJ2-3, the V gene TRBV6-2 or TRBV6-3; TRBD1 agrees at 7 bases. The trim removed 0 bases at V and 8 bases at J, leaving 2 bases unmatched. Per germline, CDR1 MNHEY and CDR2 SVGEGT. The CDR3 has 13 residues. The CDR3 sequence: CASSYSGGSTQYF. The CDR3 DNA sequence: TGTGCCAGCAGTTACTCAGGGGGCAGTACGCAGTATTTT.

This chain links TRBV7-2 with TRBJ2-3; 8 bases are shared with TRBD2. This CDR3 has 16 amino acids. CDR1 is SGHTA, CDR2 FQGNSA, per germline. V lost 2 bases, J lost 0 bases, and 4 bases stayed unmatched. The CDR3 nucleotides read TGTGCCAGCAGCTTACGGGGGGGACTCAGCACAGATACGCAGTATTTT. It specifies CASSLRGGLSTDTQYF.

This clonotype showed up just a few times. This rearrangement joins TRBV24-1 to TRBJ2-3; D ambiguous. Looked up from germline, CDR1 is KGHDR and CDR2 is SFDVKD. V was shortened by 0 bases and J by 0 bases, with 6 bases between the two germline ends. CDR3 length: 15 residues. The CDR3 reads CATSDLSTSTDTQYF. The CDR3 region has the DNA TGTGCCACCAGTGATTTGTCGACTAGCACAGATACGCAGTATTTT.

In its sample, this clonotype was seen many times. The rearrangement uses TRBV20-1 and TRBJ2-4, with D unresolved. Trimming took 0 bases from V and 6 from J, leaving 9 bases between them. Germline V gives CDR1 DFQATT, CDR2 SNEGSKA (reference sequence). This CDR3 contains 13 residues. Here the CDR3 reads CSAREALSNIQYF. The CDR3 DNA is TGCAGTGCTAGAGAAGCCCTATCAAACATTCAGTACTTC.

This clonotype has ten or more counts. The genes are TRBV7-2 and TRBJ2-3; weak D call: TRBD2 (6 bases). Trimming took off 5 bases at V and 2 bases at J, with 11 bases between the two ends. Germline loops: CDR1 SGHTA, CDR2 FQGNSA. The CDR3 spans 14 residues. CDR3: CASSPAGVTDTQYF. The CDR3 region has the DNA TGTGCCAGCAGCCCAGCGGGCGTCACAGATACGCAGTATTTT.

The V call is TRBV9, the J call TRBJ2-5, with 10 nucleotides matching TRBD1. Looked up from germline, CDR1 is SGDLS and CDR2 is YYNGEE. The length of the CDR3 is 15 residues. Trimming removed 0 bases from V and 5 bases from J; junction bases left unmatched: 4. CDR3 residues: CASSVVGTGAETQYF. The CDR3 DNA sequence: TGTGCCAGCAGCGTAGTAGGGACAGGGGCGGAGACCCAGTACTTC.

This clonotype was detected many times. The chain is built from TRBV12-3 or TRBV12-4 and TRBJ1-5, with a tentative D call TRBD1 (5 bases). The CDR3 spans 13 residues. Trimming removed 3 bases from V and 7 bases from J, with 10 bases in between. The CDR3 sequence: CASSFGTRQPQHF. CDR3 nucleotide sequence: TGTGCCAGCAGTTTTGGGACTCGACAGCCCCAGCATTTT.

The genes are TRBV3-1 and TRBJ1-1; D perhaps matches TRBD1 (5 bases). Trimming left V 4 bases short and J 4 bases short, with 13 bases between. This CDR3 is built from 14 residues. Germline V gene data show CDR1 as LGHDT and CDR2 as YNNKEL (reference sequence). The CDR3 DNA is TGTGCCAGCAGCCCCCATTCGGACACCACTGAAGCTTTCTTT. This translates into CASSPHSDTTEAFF.

The rearrangement links TRBV15 to TRBJ1-5; TRBD1 is a possible D gene (6 bases). The CDR3 runs 18 residues. The V gene lost 2 bases and the J gene lost 1 base, with 18 bases spanning the gap. Germline values: CDR1 LNHNV, CDR2 YYDKDF (reference sequence). The DNA for the CDR3 is TGTGCCACCAGCAGACGACCCTCGACTCAGGGGAGCAATCAGCCCCAGCATTTT. Protein: CATSRRPSTQGSNQPQHF.

This clonotype has a handful of counts. The chain has TRBV7-2 and TRBJ1-1; 8 nucleotides match TRBD1. Germline V gene sequence: CDR1 SGHTA, CDR2 FQGNSA. V shed 6 bases, J shed 0 bases, and the junction held 6 bases outside the gene matches. The CDR3 is 15 residues long. The CDR3 DNA sequence: TGTGCCAGCAGAAACGGACAGGGAATGAACACTGAAGCTTTCTTT. Translated, it gives CASRNGQGMNTEAFF.

This chain links TRBV28 with TRBJ2-1; 8 bases agree with TRBD2. The V and J ends lost 7 bases and 4 bases, in that order; junction bases with no gene match: 6. Germline CDR1 is MDHEN and CDR2 is SYDVKM. The CDR3 has 14 amino acids. DNA of the CDR3: TGTGCCAGCACCTTAGCGGGGTTATACAATGAGCAGTTCTTC. Translation: CASTLAGLYNEQFF.

The rearrangement joins TRBV20-1 to TRBJ2-7; maybe TRBD2 (6 bases). CDR3 length: 12 amino acids. CDR1 is DFQATT, CDR2 SNEGSKA, per germline (reference sequence). V lost 2 bases to trimming and J lost 3 bases, with 8 bases between them. CDR3 in DNA: TGCAGTGCTAGATGGGGGGACTACGAGCAGTACTTC. Translating gives CSARWGDYEQYF.